Listed below are T cell receptor beta chains from one sample, sequenced in a study of blood T cell repertoires in COVID-19. Data came from immunoSEQ multiplex PCR; TCRdb stores just in-frame clones and leaves some out. The data hold 100,000 to 150,000 clones, with 79% observed a single time. The source material was peripheral blood. These receptors were obtained from a man aged 40-49 years with active or convalescent COVID-19. Both conserved end residues are part of each CDR3. The D gene is left open where the match is weak. Size values are once, few and many counts, or a class for expanded clones, and some rows have none.

clone size: NA
J gene: TRBJ1-1
D gene: NA
CDR3 length: 13
V gene: TRBV2
CDR3 protein: CASSEAGGATAFF
CDR3 DNA: TGTGCCAGCAGTGAAGCGGGGGGGGCTACGGCTTTCTTT

clone size: NA
J gene: TRBJ1-1
D gene: NA
CDR3 length: 13
V gene: TRBV30
CDR3 protein: CAWRWQGNTEAFF
CDR3 DNA: TGTGCCTGGAGATGGCAGGGGAACACTGAAGCTTTCTTT

clone size: few
J gene: TRBJ1-1
D gene: TRBD1
CDR3 length: 13
V gene: TRBV27
CDR3 protein: CASKLPNRGEAFF
CDR3 DNA: TGTGCCAGCAAACTACCAAACAGGGGGGAGGCTTTCTTT

clone size: few
J gene: TRBJ2-1
D gene: TRBD2
CDR3 length: 15
V gene: TRBV7-9
CDR3 protein: CASSALAGGPDEQFF
CDR3 DNA: TGTGCCAGCAGCGCTCTAGCGGGGGGGCCCGATGAGCAGTTCTTC

clone size: NA
J gene: TRBJ1-2
D gene: TRBD1
CDR3 length: 14
V gene: TRBV6-5
CDR3 protein: CASSPGQVPYGYTF
CDR3 DNA: TGTGCCAGCAGCCCAGGACAGGTCCCGTATGGCTACACCTTC

clone size: NA
J gene: TRBJ2-2
D gene: TRBD2
CDR3 length: 15
V gene: TRBV3-1/TRBV3-2
CDR3 protein: CASSLAGSNTGELFF
CDR3 DNA: TGTGCCAGCAGCCTAGCGGGATCAAACACCGGGGAGCTGTTTTTT

clone size: NA
J gene: TRBJ2-3
D gene: NA
CDR3 length: 14
V gene: TRBV20-1
CDR3 protein: CSASVVTSTDTQYF
CDR3 DNA: TGCAGTGCTAGTGTAGTTACTAGCACAGATACGCAGTATTTT

clone size: NA
J gene: TRBJ1-3
D gene: TRBD1
CDR3 length: 15
V gene: TRBV6-5
CDR3 protein: CASSRQGRNGNTIYF
CDR3 DNA: TGTGCCAGCAGTCGACAGGGGCGGAACGGAAACACCATATATTTT

clone size: NA
J gene: TRBJ1-2
D gene: TRBD1
CDR3 length: 13
V gene: TRBV28
CDR3 protein: CASAPQGAGGYTF
CDR3 DNA: TGTGCCAGCGCACCACAGGGGGCAGGTGGCTACACCTTC

clone size: NA
J gene: TRBJ1-2
D gene: NA
CDR3 length: 12
V gene: TRBV7-9
CDR3 protein: CASSSDSYGYTF
CDR3 DNA: TGTGCCAGCAGCTCCGACAGCTATGGCTACACCTTC

clone size: many
J gene: TRBJ2-3
D gene: TRBD2
CDR3 length: 17
V gene: TRBV27
CDR3 protein: CASRRLAGAPSTDTQYF
CDR3 DNA: TGTGCCAGCAGACGACTAGCGGGGGCCCCTAGCACAGATACGCAGTATTTT

clone size: NA
J gene: TRBJ1-2
D gene: NA
CDR3 length: 15
V gene: TRBV12-2
CDR3 protein: CASRLLRRANYGYTF
CDR3 DNA: TGTGCAAGTCGCTTATTAAGGAGAGCTAACTATGGCTACACCTTC